These 23 T cell receptor beta chains were sequenced from one sample in a study of T cell responses to AZD1222 COVID-19 vaccine. Assay used: immunoSEQ multiplex PCR; TCRdb lists only in-frame clones, some missing. The table has 150,000 or so clones, approximately 90% seen once. The sequencing here drew on peripheral blood, taken on day 0 of AZD1222 vaccination. These receptors all stem from an adult in good health.

The chain carries TRBV2 and TRBJ1-2; D gene unclear. The V gene lost 1 base and the J gene lost 4 bases, with 7 bases spanning the gap. The CDR3 loop spans 13 amino acids. Per the germline V gene, CDR1 is SNHLY and CDR2 is FYNNEI. The CDR3 loop is CASSEDSSYGYTF. The CDR3, as DNA: TGTGCCAGCAGTGAAGACAGCAGCTATGGCTACACCTTC.

This clone was seen a few times. The rearrangement uses TRBV7-9 and TRBJ1-1, with 7 bases lining up with TRBD1. The V gene's germline CDR1 is SEHNR and CDR2 FQNEAQ (reference sequence). Trimming took 4 bases from V and 1 from J; bases not matched to a gene: 3. The CDR3 is 14 residues long. The CDR3 protein is CASSSGTANTEAFF. CDR3 DNA: TGTGCCAGCAGCTCCGGGACAGCGAACACTGAAGCTTTCTTT.

This rearrangement joins TRBV19 to TRBJ1-1; 8 bases are shared with TRBD1. Germline CDR1 LNHDA, CDR2 SQIVND (reference sequence). The CDR3 is made up of 14 amino acids. The junction had 6 bases not matched to a gene; V was cut back by 5 bases and J by 4 bases. The DNA for the CDR3 is TGTGCCAGTAGTCTCAGGGGGCAGGGCACTGAAGCTTTCTTT. It is translated as CASSLRGQGTEAFF. Supplemented by reference TRBV19 and TRBJ1-1, the full variable domain reads DGGITQSPKYLFRKEGQNVTLSCEQNLNHDAMYWYRQDPGQGLRLIYYSQIVNDFQKGDIAEGYSVSREKKESFPLTVTSAQKNPTAFYLCASSLRGQGTEAFFGQGTRLTVV.

The V gene is TRBV24-1, the J gene TRBJ2-1, with D possibly matching TRBD2 (7 bases). V gave up 9 bases and J gave up 4 bases, with 15 bases separating them. Germline CDR1 and CDR2: KGHDR and SFDVKD. This CDR3 is 14 amino acids long. The CDR3 reads CATGEGGLYNEQFF. The CDR3 nucleotides are TGTGCCACCGGGGAGGGGGGGCTGTACAATGAGCAGTTCTTC.

A remark on this clone: The sample contains more than one DNA sequence encoding this CDR3. The chain combines TRBV12-3 or TRBV12-4 with TRBJ1-2; 9 bases map to TRBD1. The CDR3 extends over 12 amino acids. V lost 4 bases, J lost 8 bases, and 2 bases stayed unmatched. CDR3 nucleotide sequence: TGTGCCAGCAGTTCTACAGGGGGCGGCTACACCTTC. This sequence encodes CASSSTGGGYTF.

In nucleotides, the CDR3 is TGTGCCAGCAGTTACACAGGGACCCGAGGCCAGAATGAGCAGTTCTTC. Residues: CASSYTGTRGQNEQFF. The rearrangement joins TRBV6-5 to TRBJ2-1, with D possibly matching TRBD1 (6 bases). The CDR3 loop spans 16 amino acids. Germline V CDR1 and CDR2: MNHEY, SVGAGI. V was shortened by 2 bases and J by 7 bases, with 18 bases between the two germline ends.

V gene TRBV7-9 combines with J gene TRBJ2-1; D is undetermined. CDR1 SEHNR and CDR2 FQNEAQ come from the germline V gene (reference sequence). CDR3 length equals 15 residues. The ends were cut back, 5 bases at V and 7 bases at J, with 18 bases in the middle. The DNA for the CDR3 is TGTGCCAGCAGCCCCCCGAGTCTAGTCGGGAATGAGCAGTTCTTC. It codes for CASSPPSLVGNEQFF.

The chain is built from TRBV19 and TRBJ1-1; 7 nucleotides match TRBD1. The J segment lost 4 bases and the V segment lost 4 bases, leaving 6 bases of the junction unmatched. This CDR3 has 14 amino acids. CDR1 LNHDA and CDR2 SQIVND come from the germline V gene (reference sequence). Here the CDR3 reads CASSTGQVVTEAFF. CDR3 coding DNA: TGTGCCAGTAGTACCGGACAGGTTGTCACTGAAGCTTTCTTT.

The chain couples TRBV7-2 to TRBJ1-6; no clear D gene. The germline V and J ends were trimmed by 3 bases and 9 bases, with 9 bases remaining between them. The CDR3 runs 13 residues. The germline CDR1 and CDR2 sequences are SGHTA and FQGNSA. The CDR3: CASSLGSPSPLHF. CDR3 nucleotides: TGTGCCAGCAGCTTGGGGTCGCCTTCACCCCTCCACTTT.

The rearrangement joins TRBV12-5 to TRBJ1-1; 7 nucleotides align to TRBD1. CDR3 size: 14 residues. Germline CDR1 reads LGHNT; CDR2 reads FRNRAP. V lost 4 bases to trimming and J lost 10 bases; unmatched junction nucleotides: 12. The CDR3 reads CASGSRDSHFAAFF. In DNA form, the CDR3 reads TGTGCTAGTGGTTCCCGGGACAGCCACTTCGCAGCTTTCTTT.

The chain recombines TRBV27 with TRBJ2-1; possibly TRBD2 for D (5 bases). Germline CDR1 and CDR2: MNHEY and SMNVEV (reference sequence). Deletions cut 7 bases from V and 0 bases from J, with 13 bases between. The CDR3 totals 15 residues. The CDR3 nucleotides read TGTGCCAGCAAGTGGAGCGGAAGCTCCTACAATGAGCAGTTCTTC. This encodes CASKWSGSSYNEQFF.

This clone has a single count. The CDR3 region has the DNA TGTGCCAGCAGCCGCCTGTGGGACAGGGGTTATGGCTACACCTTC. It encodes CASSRLWDRGYGYTF. The V and J genes are TRBV5-8 and TRBJ1-2, with TRBD1 matching over 10 bases. This CDR3 has 15 residues. Germline assignment: CDR1 SGHTS and CDR2 YDEGEE. V lost 4 bases, J lost 5 bases, and 8 bases stayed unmatched.

V usage is TRBV6-6 and J usage is TRBJ1-2; the D is unclear. V was shortened by 6 bases and J by 2 bases, with 13 bases between the two germline ends. The germline CDR1 and CDR2 sequences are MNHNY and SVGAGI (reference sequence). The CDR3 consists of 14 residues. The CDR3 region has the DNA TGTGCCAGCAGAAGGACGGACGGCAACTATGGCTACACCTTC. Protein product: CASRRTDGNYGYTF.

The chain carries TRBV6-5 and TRBJ1-6; D not certain. Trimming left V 7 bases short and J 6 bases short, with 13 bases between. The CDR3 sequence is 14 residues long. CDR1 is MNHEY and CDR2 is SVGAGI in the germline V gene. As DNA, the CDR3 is TGTGCCAGCACCGAGCGGGTACCTAATTCACCCCTCCACTTT. Translation gives CASTERVPNSPLHF.

CDR3 protein: CASSPTGSIYEQYF. CDR3 DNA sequence: TGCGCCAGCAGCCCCACCGGGTCAATCTACGAGCAGTACTTC. The chain uses TRBV5-1 and TRBJ2-7; D unclear. V was trimmed by 4 bases and J by 3 bases, leaving 14 bases between them. Germline CDR1 is SGHRS and CDR2 is YFSETQ. The CDR3 contains 14 residues.

V and J are TRBV10-3 and TRBJ1-5, with D unresolved. Between the trimmed V and J ends, which lost 3 bases and 0 bases, there was a span of 9 bases. Germline assignment: CDR1 ENHRY and CDR2 SYGVKD. CDR3 size: 15 residues. Written as DNA, the CDR3 is TGTGCCATCAGTGAAGAAGGGTCTAGCAATCAGCCCCAGCATTTT. Translated: CAISEEGSSNQPQHF.

The rearrangement joins TRBV7-2 to TRBJ2-3, with a weak D call TRBD2 (5 bases). The CDR3 runs to 13 residues. With 6 bases removed from V and 4 bases from J, the gap between germline ends came to 11 bases. Germline assignment: CDR1 SGHTA and CDR2 FQGNSA. CDR3 coding DNA: TGTGCCAGCAGATCCTATAGCGCAGATACGCAGTATTTT. Encoded protein: CASRSYSADTQYF.

This clone has a single count. The chain is built from TRBV18 and TRBJ1-5; 11 bases map to TRBD1. With V trimmed by 4 bases and J by 6 bases, 2 bases remained unmatched. Germline CDR1 KGHSH, CDR2 LQKENI. This CDR3 spans 14 amino acids. CDR3 in amino acids: CASSQGQGGQPQHF. CDR3 sequence (DNA): TGTGCCAGCTCACAGGGACAGGGGGGTCAGCCCCAGCATTTT.

The chain recombines TRBV18 with TRBJ2-5; 9 bases line up with TRBD1. Germline CDR1 and CDR2: KGHSH and LQKENI. V lost 6 bases to trimming and J lost 5 bases; unmatched junction nucleotides: 4. The CDR3 is 13 amino acids. The CDR3 here is CASSLGTGETQYF. The DNA for the CDR3 is TGTGCCAGCTCCCTTGGGACAGGGGAGACCCAGTACTTC.

The V call is TRBV5-8, the J call TRBJ1-1; no definite D call. Germline V gene data show CDR1 as SGHTS and CDR2 as YDEGEE. Trimming left V 6 bases short and J 5 bases short, with 11 bases between. The CDR3 has 12 amino acids. The chain's CDR3 is CASTPWGTEAFF. The CDR3 region has the DNA TGTGCCAGCACCCCCTGGGGTACTGAAGCTTTCTTT.

The chain combines TRBV5-1 with TRBJ1-4; D might be TRBD1 (6 bases). Germline V gene data show CDR1 as SGHRS and CDR2 as YFSETQ. The V and J ends lost 0 bases and 7 bases respectively, with 16 bases between them. The CDR3 loop spans 16 amino acids. This chain's CDR3 is CASSLEAGAGFEKLFF. CDR3 coding DNA: TGCGCCAGCAGCTTGGAAGCGGGGGCGGGTTTTGAAAAACTGTTTTTT. Full variable domain (remainder filled in from reference TRBV5-1 and TRBJ1-4): KAGVTQTPRYLIKTRGQQVTLSCSPISGHRSVSWYQQTPGQGLQFLFEYFSETQRNKGNFPGRFSGRQFSNSRSEMNVSTLELGDSALYLCASSLEAGAGFEKLFFGSGTQLSVL.

The chain joins TRBV6-5 to TRBJ2-7; D unresolved. The CDR3 has 12 amino acids. The V end was cut by 6 bases, the J end by 0 bases, with 6 bases between. Germline values: CDR1 MNHEY, CDR2 SVGAGI. In DNA, the CDR3 is TGTGCCAGCAGGGGCGACTCCTACGAGCAGTACTTC. It is translated as CASRGDSYEQYF.

CDR3 nucleotide sequence: TGTGCCAGCAGGCCAACAGGAGTCAATGGCTACACCTTC. As protein: CASRPTGVNGYTF. The genes are TRBV6-5 and TRBJ1-2; D perhaps matches TRBD1 (5 bases). From germline, CDR1 is MNHEY and CDR2 SVGAGI. The CDR3 has 13 residues. Trimming took off 6 bases at V and 6 bases at J, with 14 bases between the two ends.